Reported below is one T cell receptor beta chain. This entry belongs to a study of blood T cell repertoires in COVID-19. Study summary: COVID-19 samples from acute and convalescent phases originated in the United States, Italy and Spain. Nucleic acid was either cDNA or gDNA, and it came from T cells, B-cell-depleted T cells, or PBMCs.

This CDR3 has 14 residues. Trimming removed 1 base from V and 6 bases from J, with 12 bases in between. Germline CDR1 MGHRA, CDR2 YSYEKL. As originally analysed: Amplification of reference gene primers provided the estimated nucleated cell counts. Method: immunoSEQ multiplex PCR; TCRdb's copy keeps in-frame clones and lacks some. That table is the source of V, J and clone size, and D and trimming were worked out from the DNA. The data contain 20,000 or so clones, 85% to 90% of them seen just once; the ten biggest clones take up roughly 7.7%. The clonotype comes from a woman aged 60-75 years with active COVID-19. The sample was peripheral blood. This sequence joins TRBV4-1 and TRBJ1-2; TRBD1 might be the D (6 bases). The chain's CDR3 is CASSQVRGADGYTF. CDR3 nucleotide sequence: TGCGCCAGCAGCCAAGTCCGGGGGGCGGATGGCTACACCTTC.